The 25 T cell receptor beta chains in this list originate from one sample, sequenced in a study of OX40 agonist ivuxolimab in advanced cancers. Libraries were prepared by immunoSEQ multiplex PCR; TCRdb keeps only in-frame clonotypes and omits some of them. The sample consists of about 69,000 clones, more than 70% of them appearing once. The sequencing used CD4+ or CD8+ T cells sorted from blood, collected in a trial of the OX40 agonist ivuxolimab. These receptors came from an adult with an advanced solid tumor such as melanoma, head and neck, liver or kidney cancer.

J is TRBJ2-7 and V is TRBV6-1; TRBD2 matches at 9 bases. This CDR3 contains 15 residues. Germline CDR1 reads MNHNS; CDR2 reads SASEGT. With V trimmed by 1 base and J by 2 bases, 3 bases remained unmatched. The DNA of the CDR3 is TGTGCCAGCAGTGAAGTTGCGGGAGGGCCCTACGAGCAGTACTTC. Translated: CASSEVAGGPYEQYF.

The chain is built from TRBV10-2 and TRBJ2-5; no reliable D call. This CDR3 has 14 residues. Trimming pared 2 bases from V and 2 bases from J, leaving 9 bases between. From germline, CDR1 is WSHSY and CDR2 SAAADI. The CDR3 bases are TGCGCCAGCAGTGAGGGACCCTGGCAAGAGACCCAGTACTTC. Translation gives CASSEGPWQETQYF.

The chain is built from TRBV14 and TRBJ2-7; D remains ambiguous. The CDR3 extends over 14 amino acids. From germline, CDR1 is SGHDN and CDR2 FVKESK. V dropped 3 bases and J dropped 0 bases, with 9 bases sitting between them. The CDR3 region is CASSQTLSSYEQYF. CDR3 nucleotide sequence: TGTGCCAGCAGCCAGACATTAAGCTCCTACGAGCAGTACTTC.

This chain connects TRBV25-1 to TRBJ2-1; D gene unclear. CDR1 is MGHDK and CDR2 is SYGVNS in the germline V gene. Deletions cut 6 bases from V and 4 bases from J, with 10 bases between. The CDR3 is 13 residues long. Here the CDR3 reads CASRRQSYNEQFF. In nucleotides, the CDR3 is TGTGCCAGCAGGAGGCAGAGTTACAATGAGCAGTTCTTC.

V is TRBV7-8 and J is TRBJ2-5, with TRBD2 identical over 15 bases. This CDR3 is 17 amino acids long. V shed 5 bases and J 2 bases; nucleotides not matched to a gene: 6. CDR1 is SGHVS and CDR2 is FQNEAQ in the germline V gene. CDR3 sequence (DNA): TGTGCCAGCAGCACGGGACTAGCGGGGGGAAGACAAGAGACCCAGTACTTC. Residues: CASSTGLAGGRQETQYF.

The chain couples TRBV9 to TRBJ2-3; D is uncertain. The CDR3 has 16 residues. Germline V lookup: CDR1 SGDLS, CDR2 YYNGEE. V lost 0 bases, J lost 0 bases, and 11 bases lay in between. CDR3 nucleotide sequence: TGTGCCAGCAGCGTAGGAAACGATCCTAGCACAGATACGCAGTATTTT. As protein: CASSVGNDPSTDTQYF.

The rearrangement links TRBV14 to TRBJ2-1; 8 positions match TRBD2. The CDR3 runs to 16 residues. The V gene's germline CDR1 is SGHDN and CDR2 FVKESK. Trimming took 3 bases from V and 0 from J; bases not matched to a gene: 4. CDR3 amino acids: CASSHGGRSSYNEQFF. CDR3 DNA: TGTGCCAGCAGCCATGGCGGGAGGAGCTCCTACAATGAGCAGTTCTTC.

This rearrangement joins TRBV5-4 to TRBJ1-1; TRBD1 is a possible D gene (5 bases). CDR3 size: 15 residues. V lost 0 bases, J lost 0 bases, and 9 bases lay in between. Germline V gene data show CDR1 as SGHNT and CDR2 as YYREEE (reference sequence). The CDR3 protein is CASSLAGRLNTEAFF. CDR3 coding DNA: TGTGCCAGCAGCTTGGCAGGGCGCTTGAACACTGAAGCTTTCTTT.

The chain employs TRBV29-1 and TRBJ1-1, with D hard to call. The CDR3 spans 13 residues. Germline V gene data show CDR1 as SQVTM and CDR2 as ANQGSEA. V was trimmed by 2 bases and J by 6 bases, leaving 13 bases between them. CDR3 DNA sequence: TGCAGCGTTGAAATGCGACTCAACCCTGAAGCTTTCTTT. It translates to CSVEMRLNPEAFF.

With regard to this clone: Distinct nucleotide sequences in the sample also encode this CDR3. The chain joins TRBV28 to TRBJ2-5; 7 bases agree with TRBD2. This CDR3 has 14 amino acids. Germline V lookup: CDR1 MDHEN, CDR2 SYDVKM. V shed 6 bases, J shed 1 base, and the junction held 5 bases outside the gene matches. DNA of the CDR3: TGTGCCAGCAGCCTATTAGCGGGCCAAGAGACCCAGTACTTC. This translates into CASSLLAGQETQYF.

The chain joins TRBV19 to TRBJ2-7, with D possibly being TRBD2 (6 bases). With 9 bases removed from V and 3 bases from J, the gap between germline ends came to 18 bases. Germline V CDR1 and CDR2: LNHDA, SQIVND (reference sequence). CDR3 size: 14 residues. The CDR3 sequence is CAREDRDCDYEQYF. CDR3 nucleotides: TGTGCCAGGGAGGACCGGGACTGTGACTACGAGCAGTACTTC.

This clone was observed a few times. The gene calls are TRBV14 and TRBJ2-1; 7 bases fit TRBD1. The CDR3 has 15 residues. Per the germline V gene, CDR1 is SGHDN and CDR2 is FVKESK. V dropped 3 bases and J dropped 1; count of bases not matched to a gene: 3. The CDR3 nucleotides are TGTGCCAGCAGCCACCGACAGGGTTCCTACAATGAGCAGTTCTTC. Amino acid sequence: CASSHRQGSYNEQFF.

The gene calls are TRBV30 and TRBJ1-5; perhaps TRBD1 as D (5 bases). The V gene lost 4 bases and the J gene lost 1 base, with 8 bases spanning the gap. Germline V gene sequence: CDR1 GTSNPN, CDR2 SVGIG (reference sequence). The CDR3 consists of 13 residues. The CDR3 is CAWTRDSNQPQHF. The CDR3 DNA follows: TGTGCCTGGACCCGGGACAGCAATCAGCCCCAGCATTTT.

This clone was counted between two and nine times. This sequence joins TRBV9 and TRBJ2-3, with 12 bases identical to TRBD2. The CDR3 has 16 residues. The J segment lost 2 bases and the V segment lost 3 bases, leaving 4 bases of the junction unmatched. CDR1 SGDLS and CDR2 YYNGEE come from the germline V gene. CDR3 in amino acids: CASSGGLAGFTDTQYF. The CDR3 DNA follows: TGTGCCAGCAGCGGGGGACTAGCGGGCTTCACAGATACGCAGTATTTT.

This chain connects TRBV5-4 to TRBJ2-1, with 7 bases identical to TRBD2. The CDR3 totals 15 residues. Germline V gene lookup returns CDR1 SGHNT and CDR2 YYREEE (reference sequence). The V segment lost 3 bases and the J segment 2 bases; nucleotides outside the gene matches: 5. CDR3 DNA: TGTGCCAGCAGCTCCTCGGGAGGACCCTACAATGAGCAGTTCTTC. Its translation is CASSSSGGPYNEQFF.

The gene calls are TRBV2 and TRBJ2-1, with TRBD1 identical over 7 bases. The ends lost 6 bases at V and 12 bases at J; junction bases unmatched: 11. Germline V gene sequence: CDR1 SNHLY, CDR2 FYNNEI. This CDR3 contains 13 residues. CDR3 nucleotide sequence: TGTGCCAGCAGGTCGGGACAGCCCAGGAGGCAGTTCTTC. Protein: CASRSGQPRRQFF.

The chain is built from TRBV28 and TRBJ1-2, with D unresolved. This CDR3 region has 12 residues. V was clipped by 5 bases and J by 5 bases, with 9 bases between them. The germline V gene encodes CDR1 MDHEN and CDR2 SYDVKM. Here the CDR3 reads CASSDLGYGYTF. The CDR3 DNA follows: TGTGCCAGCAGTGACCTCGGGTATGGCTACACCTTC.

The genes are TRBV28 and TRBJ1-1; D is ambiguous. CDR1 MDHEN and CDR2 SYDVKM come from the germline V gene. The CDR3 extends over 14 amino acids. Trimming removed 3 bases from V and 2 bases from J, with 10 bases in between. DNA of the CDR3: TGTGCCAGCAGTTTCGTACGGAGAAACACTGAAGCTTTCTTT. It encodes CASSFVRRNTEAFF. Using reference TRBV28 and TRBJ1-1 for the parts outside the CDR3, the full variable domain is DVKVTQSSRYLVKRTGEKVFLECVQDMDHENMFWYRQDPGLGLRLIYFSYDVKMKEKGDIPEGYSVSREKKERFSLILESASTNQTSMYLCASSFVRRNTEAFFGQGTRLTVV.

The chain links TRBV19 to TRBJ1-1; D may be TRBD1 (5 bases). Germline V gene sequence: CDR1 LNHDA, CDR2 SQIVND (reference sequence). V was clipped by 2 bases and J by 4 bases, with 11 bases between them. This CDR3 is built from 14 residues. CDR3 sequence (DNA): TGTGCCAGTAGTATACAGGGATCGGGCACTGAAGCTTTCTTT. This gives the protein CASSIQGSGTEAFF.

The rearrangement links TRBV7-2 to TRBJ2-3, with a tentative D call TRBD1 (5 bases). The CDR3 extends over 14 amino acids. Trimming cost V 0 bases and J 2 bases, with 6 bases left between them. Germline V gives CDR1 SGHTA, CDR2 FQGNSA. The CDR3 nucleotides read TGTGCCAGCAGCTTAGCGGGGCCCACAGATACGCAGTATTTT. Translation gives CASSLAGPTDTQYF.

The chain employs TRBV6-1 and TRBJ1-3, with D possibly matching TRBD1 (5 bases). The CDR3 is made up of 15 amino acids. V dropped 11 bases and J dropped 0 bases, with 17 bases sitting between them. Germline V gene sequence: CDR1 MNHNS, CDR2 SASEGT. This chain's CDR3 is CAAGRAGASGNTIYF. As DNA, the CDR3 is TGTGCCGCTGGACGGGCTGGGGCCTCTGGAAACACCATATATTTT.

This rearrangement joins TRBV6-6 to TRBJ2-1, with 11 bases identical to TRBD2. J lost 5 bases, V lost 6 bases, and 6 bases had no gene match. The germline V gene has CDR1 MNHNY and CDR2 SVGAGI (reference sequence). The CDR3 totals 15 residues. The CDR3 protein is CASSPGTSGDNEQFF. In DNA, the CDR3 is TGTGCCAGCAGCCCCGGGACTAGCGGTGACAATGAGCAGTTCTTC.

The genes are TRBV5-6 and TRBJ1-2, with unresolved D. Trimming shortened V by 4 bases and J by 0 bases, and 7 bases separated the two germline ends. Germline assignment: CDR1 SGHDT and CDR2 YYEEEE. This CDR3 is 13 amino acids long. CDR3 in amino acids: CASSPTSNYGYTF. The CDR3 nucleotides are TGTGCCAGCAGCCCGACTTCTAACTATGGCTACACCTTC.

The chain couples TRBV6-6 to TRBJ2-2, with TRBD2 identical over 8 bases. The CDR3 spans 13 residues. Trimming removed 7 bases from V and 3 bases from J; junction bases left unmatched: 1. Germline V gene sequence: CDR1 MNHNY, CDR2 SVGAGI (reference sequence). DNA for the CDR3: TGTGCCAGCACCGGGAGGGACACCGGGGAGCTGTTTTTT. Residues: CASTGRDTGELFF.

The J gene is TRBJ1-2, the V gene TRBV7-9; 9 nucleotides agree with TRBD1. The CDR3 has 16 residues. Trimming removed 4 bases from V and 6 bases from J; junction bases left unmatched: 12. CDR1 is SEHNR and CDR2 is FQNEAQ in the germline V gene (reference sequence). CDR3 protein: CASSSPRDRERDGYTF. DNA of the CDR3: TGTGCCAGCAGCTCACCTCGGGACAGGGAAAGGGATGGCTACACCTTC. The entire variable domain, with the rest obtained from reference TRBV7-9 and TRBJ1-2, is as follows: DTGVSQNPRHKITKRGQNVTFRCDPISEHNRLYWYRQTLGQGPEFLTYFQNEAQLEKSRLLSDRFSAERPKGSFSTLEIQRTEQGDSAMYLCASSSPRDRERDGYTFGSGTRLTVV.